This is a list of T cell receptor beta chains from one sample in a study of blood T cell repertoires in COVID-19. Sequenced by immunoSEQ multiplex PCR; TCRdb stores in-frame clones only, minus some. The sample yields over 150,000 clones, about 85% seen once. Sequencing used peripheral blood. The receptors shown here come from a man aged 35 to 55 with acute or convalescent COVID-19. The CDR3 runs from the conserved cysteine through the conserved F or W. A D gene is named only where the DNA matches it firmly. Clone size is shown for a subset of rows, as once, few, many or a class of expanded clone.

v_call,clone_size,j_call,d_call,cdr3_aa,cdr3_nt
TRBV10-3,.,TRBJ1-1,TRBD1,CAISDNDRAGTEAFF,TGTGCCATCAGTGATAATGACAGGGCCGGTACTGAAGCTTTCTTT
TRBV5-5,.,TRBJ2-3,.,CASSTNVSPTDTQYF,TGTGCCAGCAGCACTAACGTCAGCCCCACAGATACGCAGTATTTT
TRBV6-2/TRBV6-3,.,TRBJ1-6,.,CASSYFENSPLHF,TGTGCCAGCAGTTACTTCGAGAATTCACCCCTCCACTTT
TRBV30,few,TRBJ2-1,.,CAWSKGLREQFF,TGTGCCTGGAGTAAGGGACTTCGTGAGCAGTTCTTC
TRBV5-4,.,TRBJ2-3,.,CASSPRTSFTDTQYF,TGTGCCAGCAGCCCTAGAACTAGTTTCACAGATACGCAGTATTTT
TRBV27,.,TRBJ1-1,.,CASSFYPGTEAFF,TGTGCCAGCAGTTTTTATCCGGGCACTGAAGCTTTCTTT
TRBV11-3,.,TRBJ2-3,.,CASSPSGGRGVEDTQYF,TGTGCCAGCAGCCCGTCAGGGGGGCGGGGGGTTGAAGATACGCAGTATTTT
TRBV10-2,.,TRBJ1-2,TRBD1,CASKAGQGAYGYTF,TGCGCCAGCAAGGCGGGACAGGGGGCGTACGGCTACACCTTC
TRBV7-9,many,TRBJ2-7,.,CASSPSSSYEQYF,TGTGCCAGCAGCCCCTCCAGCTCCTACGAGCAGTACTTC
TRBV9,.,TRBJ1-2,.,CASSVGPGSYGYTF,TGTGCCAGCAGCGTAGGGCCAGGGTCTTATGGCTACACCTTC
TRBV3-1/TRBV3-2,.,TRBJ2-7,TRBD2,CASSLSGGREQYF,TGTGCCAGCAGCCTTTCAGGCGGGAGGGAGCAGTACTTC
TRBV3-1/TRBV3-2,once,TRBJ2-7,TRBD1,CASSRQGSSYEQYF,TGTGCCAGCAGCCGACAGGGGAGCTCCTACGAGCAGTACTTC
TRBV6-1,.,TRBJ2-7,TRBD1,CASSDPDRGSSYEQYF,TGTGCCAGCAGTGATCCCGACAGGGGGAGCTCCTACGAGCAGTACTTC
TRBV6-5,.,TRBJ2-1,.,CASSYSWASSYNEQFF,TGTGCCAGCAGTTACTCCTGGGCCTCCTCCTACAATGAGCAGTTCTTC
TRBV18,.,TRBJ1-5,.,CASSQYDLAVPSNQPQHF,TGTGCCAGCTCCCAATACGATTTGGCGGTCCCTAGCAATCAGCCCCAGCATTTT
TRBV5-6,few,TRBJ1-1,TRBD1,CASSSLDRGQHTEAFF,TGTGCCAGCAGCTCGCTGGACAGGGGGCAGCACACTGAAGCTTTCTTT
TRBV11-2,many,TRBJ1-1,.,CASSLGVTEAFF,TGTGCCAGCAGCTTAGGAGTCACTGAAGCTTTCTTT
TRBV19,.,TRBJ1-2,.,CASRIPGIDGYTF,TGTGCCAGTAGGATTCCGGGAATAGATGGCTACACCTTC
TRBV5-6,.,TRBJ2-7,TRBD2,CASSLATGGYEQYF,TGTGCCAGCAGCTTGGCGACGGGAGGCTACGAGCAGTACTTC
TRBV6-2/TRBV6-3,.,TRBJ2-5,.,CASSYPGGQPYQETQYF,TGTGCCAGCAGTTACCCCGGGGGGCAACCGTACCAAGAGACCCAGTACTTC
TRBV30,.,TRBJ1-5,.,CAWSDGRGNQPQHF,TGTGCCTGGAGTGATGGAAGGGGTAATCAGCCCCAGCATTTT
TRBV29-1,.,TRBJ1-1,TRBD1,CSVAGTGWSEAFF,TGCAGCGTTGCCGGGACAGGGTGGTCTGAAGCTTTCTTT
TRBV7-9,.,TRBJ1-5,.,CASSYNYQPQHF,TGTGCCAGCAGCTATAATTATCAGCCCCAGCATTTT
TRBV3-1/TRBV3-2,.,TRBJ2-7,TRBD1,CASSLGQGGYEQYF,TGTGCCAGCAGCCTCGGACAGGGGGGATACGAGCAGTACTTC